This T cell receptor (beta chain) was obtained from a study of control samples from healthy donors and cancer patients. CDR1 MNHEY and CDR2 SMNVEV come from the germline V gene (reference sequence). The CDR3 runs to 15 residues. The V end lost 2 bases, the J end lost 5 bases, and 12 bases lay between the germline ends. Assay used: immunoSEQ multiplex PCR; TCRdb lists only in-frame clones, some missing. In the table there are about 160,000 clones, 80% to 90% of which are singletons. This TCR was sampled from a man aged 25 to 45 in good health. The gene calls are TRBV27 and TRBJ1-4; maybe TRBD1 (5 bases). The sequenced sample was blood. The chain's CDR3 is CASSLGTAQNEKLFF. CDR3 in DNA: TGTGCCAGCAGTTTAGGGACGGCCCAAAATGAAAAACTGTTTTTT.